This T cell receptor beta chain was captured by sequencing in a study of metastatic and nonmetastatic thyroid tumors. Study in general: Samples came from malignant and benign thyroid patients, and repertoires were compared across blood and tumor or nodule tissue.

No patient received treatment before thyroid surgery. General study findings and limits: When malignant thyroid tumors were compared with benign nodules, TCR beta diversity was reportedly significantly higher in the malignant tumors. This held in both blood and tumor samples.

This clone was observed a handful of times. Its matching antigen is unknown. As originally analysed: It was from CDR3 differences across clinicopathological groups that a distant-metastasis classifier for papillary thyroid cancer was built. TCRdb used MiXCR to call clones anew from the PCR reads. V and J calls and clone size were set by TCRdb, not the authors. Among 20,000 or so clones listed, 22% were seen once. Deletions cut 2 bases from V and 4 bases from J, with 11 bases between. Per the germline V gene, CDR1 is MNHEY and CDR2 is SVGAGI. The CDR3 runs to 14 residues. The TCR originated in a female donor with papillary thyroid cancer or a benign thyroid nodule (not recorded which). Some clones in this sample may be carry-over from other donors' samples. Sequencing used adjacent normal tissue. The chain employs TRBV6-5 and TRBJ1-2; tentative D call: TRBD1 (5 bases). This CDR3 is CASSYRQGVYGYTF. DNA of the CDR3: TGTGCCAGCAGTTACAGGCAGGGTGTCTATGGCTACACCTTC.